The rows below give T cell receptor beta chains drawn from one sample of a study of vaccination and CD4 T cells after COVID-19. TCRdb re-derived calls from the PCR reads in MiXCR, one entry per CDR3 protein. The sample contains more than 15,000 distinct CDR3 sequences, about 70% of which appear only once. These receptors have no known antigen. The sequenced material came from CD4+ T cells from blood, cultured in vitro. Receptor source: a human donor who had recovered from COVID-19. Each CDR3 is given with its conserved first and last residue. A D gene is named only where the DNA matches it firmly. A row's size may be missing; if present it is once, few, many or a size class.

>NA|TRBJ2-7|NA|TRBV7-2|13
TGTGCCAGCAGCCCCTCAACAGGATACGAGCAGTACTTC
CASSPSTGYEQYF
>NA|TRBJ1-5|TRBD1|TRBV20-1|15
TGCAGTGCTAGGGGGGGGACAGGGGCAGGACAGCCCCAGCATTTT
CSARGGTGAGQPQHF
>NA|TRBJ2-1|NA|TRBV6-2/TRBV6-3|14
TGTGCCAGCAGTTATTTAGGCTTGGGCAATGAGCAGTTCTTC
CASSYLGLGNEQFF
>NA|TRBJ2-7|TRBD1|TRBV2|14
TGTGCCAGCAGAGCAGGGGGTCCCCCCTACGAGCAGTACTTC
CASRAGGPPYEQYF
>NA|TRBJ1-5|NA|TRBV19|19
TGTGCCGTTGGCCCCAACAGGGCAATAAAGGGTAGAGGCAATCAGCCCCAGCATTTT
CAVGPNRAIKGRGNQPQHF
>NA|TRBJ1-2|TRBD1|TRBV6-2/TRBV6-3|14
TGTGCCAGCAGACGGACAGGGCCTAACTATGGCTACACCTTC
CASRRTGPNYGYTF
>NA|TRBJ2-5|NA|TRBV30|11
TGTGCCTGGAGTTCAGCGGGGACCCAGTACTTC
CAWSSAGTQYF
>NA|TRBJ1-2|TRBD1|TRBV6-5|14
TGTGCCAGCAGTTACACCGGACAGGGGCCTGGCTACACCTTC
CASSYTGQGPGYTF
>once|TRBJ2-2|TRBD2|TRBV6-2/TRBV6-3|14
TGTGCCAGCAGTGGACTAGCGTCGTCCGGGGAGCTGTTTTTT
CASSGLASSGELFF
>NA|TRBJ2-7|NA|TRBV20-1|15
TGCAGTGCTAGAGATGGGGCGGACTTTTCCTACGAGCAGTACTTC
CSARDGADFSYEQYF
>NA|TRBJ1-4|TRBD1|TRBV2|14
TGTGCCAGCAGCGGACAGGGTGTGATTGAAAAACTGTTTTTT
CASSGQGVIEKLFF
>NA|TRBJ1-6|NA|TRBV28|15
TGTGCCAGCAATGAGAGGGTTAAGGGAAATTCACCCCTCCACTTT
CASNERVKGNSPLHF
>NA|TRBJ2-2|NA|TRBV7-9|14
TGTGCCAGCAGCTCGGACTGGGGTTCCGGGGAGCTGTTTTTT
CASSSDWGSGELFF
>NA|TRBJ1-5|NA|TRBV6-2/TRBV6-3|16
TGTGCCAGCAGCCCTCGTGTAGGGCGCTCAAATCAGCCCCAGCATTTT
CASSPRVGRSNQPQHF
>NA|TRBJ1-6|NA|TRBV20-1|13
TGCAGTGCTAGATCAGGGGTAAATTCACCCCTCCACTTT
CSARSGVNSPLHF
>hyperexpanded|TRBJ1-1|TRBD1|TRBV10-3|16
TGTGCCATCAGTGCCCGGGACAGCAACTCGAACACTGAAGCTTTCTTT
CAISARDSNSNTEAFF
>NA|TRBJ1-2|TRBD1|TRBV7-9|15
TGTGCCAGCAGCCAAACAGGACAGGGAGGGCGTGGCTACACCTTC
CASSQTGQGGRGYTF
>few|TRBJ1-2|NA|TRBV20-1|13
TGCAGTGCTAGCGGGTACAGGGTAGATGGCTACACCTTC
CSASGYRVDGYTF
>NA|TRBJ2-4|TRBD2|TRBV20-1|11
TGCAGTGCTAGAGGGGCAGCGGGAGGACCCTTC
CSARGAAGGPF
>few|TRBJ2-7|TRBD2|TRBV15|14
TGTGCCACCAGCAGTCAAGCGGGAGCCTACGAGCAGTACTTC
CATSSQAGAYEQYF
>NA|TRBJ2-7|TRBD1|TRBV9|15
TGTGCCAGCAGCGACGGGACAGGATACTCCTACGAGCAGTACTTC
CASSDGTGYSYEQYF
>NA|TRBJ2-3|NA|TRBV6-1|14
TGTGCCAGCAGTGCCCAGGCAGGCACAGATACGCAGTATTTT
CASSAQAGTDTQYF
>NA|TRBJ1-5|NA|TRBV19|13
TGTGCCAGTAGTGTTAACAGCAATCAGCCCCAGCATTTT
CASSVNSNQPQHF
>NA|TRBJ2-5|NA|TRBV27|14
TGTGCCAGCAGTCCCCGTGGCCTAGGAGAGACCCAGTACTTC
CASSPRGLGETQYF
>NA|TRBJ2-4|NA|TRBV7-9|17
TGTGCCAGCAGCCTCCAGGGGGGACTTGGGGCCAAAAACATTCAGTACTTC
CASSLQGGLGAKNIQYF
>NA|TRBJ1-2|NA|TRBV5-1|13
TGCGCCAGCAGCCCCGGTAGATACTATGGCTACACCTTC
CASSPGRYYGYTF
>NA|TRBJ1-3|NA|TRBV10-3|13
TGTGCCATCGGCTACAGTTATGGAAACACCATATATTTT
CAIGYSYGNTIYF
>NA|TRBJ2-7|TRBD1|TRBV28|17
TGTGCCAGCAGTTTATTCTTCGGACAGGGACCAACCTACGAGCAGTACTTC
CASSLFFGQGPTYEQYF
>few|TRBJ1-1|TRBD1|TRBV7-2|15
TGTGCCAGCAGCTTAGGTGGGACAGGGGGAACTGAAGCTTTCTTT
CASSLGGTGGTEAFF
>few|TRBJ1-5|NA|TRBV6-1|16
TGTGCCAGCAGTGCCCCTGCTTGGGGGGGCAATCAGCCCCAGCATTTT
CASSAPAWGGNQPQHF
>NA|TRBJ1-2|NA|TRBV7-2|14
TGTGCCAGCAGCTTGGAGGGGAGGGCGTATGGCTACACCTTC
CASSLEGRAYGYTF
>NA|TRBJ2-7|NA|TRBV24-1|14
TGTGCCACCAGCCCTAGGGACATCTCCTACGAGCAGTACTTC
CATSPRDISYEQYF
>NA|TRBJ2-7|NA|TRBV5-4|14
TGTGCCAGCAGCTCTCCGAAGCAGGCCCACGAGCAGTACTTC
CASSSPKQAHEQYF
>NA|TRBJ2-7|NA|TRBV6-5|12
TGTGCCAGCAGTTATGACAGCTACGAGCAGTACTTC
CASSYDSYEQYF
>few|TRBJ2-3|NA|TRBV24-1|15
TGTGCCACCAGTGATTTGCGGCTGAGGGGAGATACGCAGTATTTT
CATSDLRLRGDTQYF
>NA|TRBJ2-7|TRBD2|TRBV15|16
TGTGCCACCAGCCCACGAGGGACTAGCGGGGGGTACGAGCAGTACTTC
CATSPRGTSGGYEQYF
>NA|TRBJ2-3|TRBD2|TRBV6-5|16
TGTGCCAGCAGTTTCCAGCGGGGGAGAACTACAGATACGCAGTATTTT
CASSFQRGRTTDTQYF
>once|TRBJ1-1|NA|TRBV14|15
TGTGCCAGCAGCCAAGTGGTCGGAGGGAGCCCTGAAGCTTTCTTT
CASSQVVGGSPEAFF